The subject of this entry is one TCR beta chain. This sample was included in a study of monozygotic twins with inflammatory bowel disease. The authors made each sample's cDNA in eight separate reactions. TCRdb re-analyzed the 5' RACE reads; it lists each CDR3 protein once, without DNA. The sample includes more than 100,000 distinct CDR3 sequences. CDR1 and CDR2 (germline): MDHEN, SYDVKM. The CDR3 has 16 residues. The genes are TRBV28 and TRBJ1-4; TCRdb's D gene call, TRBD1, goes unchecked for lack of DNA. The sequenced sample consisted of blood. The source of this sequence is a human donor with ulcerative colitis or Crohn's disease, or a healthy co-twin of an affected twin (not recorded which). CDR3 residues: CASSRDRVATNEKLFF.